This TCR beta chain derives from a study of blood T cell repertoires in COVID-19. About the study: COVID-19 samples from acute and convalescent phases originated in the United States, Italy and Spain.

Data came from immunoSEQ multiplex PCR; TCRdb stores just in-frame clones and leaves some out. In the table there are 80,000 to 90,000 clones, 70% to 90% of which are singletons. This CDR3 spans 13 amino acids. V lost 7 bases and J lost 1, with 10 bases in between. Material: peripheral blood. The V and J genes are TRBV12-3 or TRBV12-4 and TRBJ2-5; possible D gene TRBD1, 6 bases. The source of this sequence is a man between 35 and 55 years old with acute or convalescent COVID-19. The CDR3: CASTRDIQETQYF. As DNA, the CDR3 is TGTGCCAGCACCAGGGACATCCAAGAGACCCAGTACTTC.